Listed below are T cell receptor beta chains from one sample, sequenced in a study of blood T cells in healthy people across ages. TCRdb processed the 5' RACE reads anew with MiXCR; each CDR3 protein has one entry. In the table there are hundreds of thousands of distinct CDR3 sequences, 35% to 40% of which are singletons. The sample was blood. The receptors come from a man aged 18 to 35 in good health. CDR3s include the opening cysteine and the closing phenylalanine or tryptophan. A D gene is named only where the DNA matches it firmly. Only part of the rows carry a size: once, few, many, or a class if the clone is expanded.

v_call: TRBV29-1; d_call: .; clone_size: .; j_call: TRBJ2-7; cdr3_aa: CSVRRTPDSYEQYF; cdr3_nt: TGCAGCGTTCGTAGGACACCCGATTCCTACGAGCAGTACTTC
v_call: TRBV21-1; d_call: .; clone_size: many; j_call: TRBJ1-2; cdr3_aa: CASSKGCGYTF; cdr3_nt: TGTGCCAGCAGCAAAGGGTGTGGCTACACCTTC
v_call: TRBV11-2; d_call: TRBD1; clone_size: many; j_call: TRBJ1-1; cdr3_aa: CASSLDREDTEAFF; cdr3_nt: TGTGCCAGCAGCTTGGACAGGGAGGACACTGAAGCTTTCTTT
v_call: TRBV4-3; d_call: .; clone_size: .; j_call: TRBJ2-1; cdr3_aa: CASSQDLWGLRRGQDNWHEQFF; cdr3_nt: TGCGCCAGCAGCCAAGATCTGTGGGGTTTACGGCGGGGGCAGGACAATTGGCATGAGCAGTTCTTC
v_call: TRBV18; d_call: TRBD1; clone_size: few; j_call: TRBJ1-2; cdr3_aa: CASSPDRGRYGYTF; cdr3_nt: TGTGCCAGCTCACCGGACAGGGGGAGATATGGCTACACCTTC
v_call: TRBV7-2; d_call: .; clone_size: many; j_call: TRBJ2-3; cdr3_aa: CASSINGQSSDTQYF; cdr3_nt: TGTGCCAGCAGCATTAACGGCCAGTCTTCGGATACGCAGTATTTT
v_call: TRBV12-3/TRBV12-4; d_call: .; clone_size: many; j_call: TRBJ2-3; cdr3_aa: CASSLLPEGDTQYF; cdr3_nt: TGTGCCAGCAGTTTACTACCAGAGGGGGATACGCAGTATTTT
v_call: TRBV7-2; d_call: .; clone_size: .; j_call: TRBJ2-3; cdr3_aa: CASSLTADDTQYF; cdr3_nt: TGTGCCAGCAGCTTAACAGCGGACGATACGCAGTATTTT
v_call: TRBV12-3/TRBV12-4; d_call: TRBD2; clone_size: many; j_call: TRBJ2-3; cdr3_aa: CASSPSGRITDTQYF; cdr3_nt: TGTGCCAGCAGCCCTAGCGGGCGGATCACAGATACGCAGTATTTT
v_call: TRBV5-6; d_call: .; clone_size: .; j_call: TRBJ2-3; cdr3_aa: CASRRTAGDTQYF; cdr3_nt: TGTGCCAGCAGACGGACGGCGGGGGATACGCAGTATTTT
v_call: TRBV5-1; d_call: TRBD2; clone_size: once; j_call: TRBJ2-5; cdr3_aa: CASSFTKREAQYF; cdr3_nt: TGCGCCAGCAGCTTCACTAAGCGGGAGGCCCAGTACTTC
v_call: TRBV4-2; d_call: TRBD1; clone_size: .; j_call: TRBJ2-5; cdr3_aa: CASSQFQQGGETQYF; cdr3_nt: TGTGCCAGCAGCCAATTTCAACAGGGGGGAGAGACCCAGTACTTC
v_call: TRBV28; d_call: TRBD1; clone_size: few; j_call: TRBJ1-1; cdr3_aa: CASSPGGTGLWTEAFF; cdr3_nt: TGTGCCAGCAGTCCCGGGGGGACAGGGTTATGGACTGAAGCTTTCTTT
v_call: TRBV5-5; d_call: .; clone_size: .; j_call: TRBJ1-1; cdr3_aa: CASSLARGSLLAEAFF; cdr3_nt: TGTGCCAGCAGCTTGGCCAGGGGCTCCCTCCTGGCTGAAGCTTTCTTT
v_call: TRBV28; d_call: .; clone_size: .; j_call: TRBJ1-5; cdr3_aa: CASIFPGGNQPQHF; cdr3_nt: TGTGCCAGCATTTTCCCGGGTGGGAATCAGCCCCAGCATTTT
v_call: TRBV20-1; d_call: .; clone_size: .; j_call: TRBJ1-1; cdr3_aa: CSATRGGNTEAFF; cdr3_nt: TGCAGTGCTACGAGAGGGGGGAACACTGAAGCTTTCTTT
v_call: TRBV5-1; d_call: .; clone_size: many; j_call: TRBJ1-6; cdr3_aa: CASSLDSGSPLHF; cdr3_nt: TGCGCCAGCAGCTTGGATTCGGGTTCACCCCTCCACTTT
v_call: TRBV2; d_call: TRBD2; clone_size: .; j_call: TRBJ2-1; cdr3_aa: CASSRGGMFQFF; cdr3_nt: TGTGCCAGCAGTCGGGGGGGTATGTTCCAGTTCTTC
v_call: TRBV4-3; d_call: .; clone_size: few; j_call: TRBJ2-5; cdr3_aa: CASSQDSGQETQYF; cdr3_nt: TGCGCCAGCAGCCAAGATTCCGGCCAAGAGACCCAGTACTTC
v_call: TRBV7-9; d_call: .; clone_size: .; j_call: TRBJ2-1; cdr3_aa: CASRLSEEGSNEQFF; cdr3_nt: TGTGCCAGCAGACTAAGCGAGGAGGGGAGCAATGAGCAGTTCTTC
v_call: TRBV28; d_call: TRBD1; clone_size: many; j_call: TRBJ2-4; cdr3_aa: CASSYDRVAKNIQYF; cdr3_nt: TGTGCCAGCAGTTATGACAGGGTCGCCAAAAACATTCAGTACTTC
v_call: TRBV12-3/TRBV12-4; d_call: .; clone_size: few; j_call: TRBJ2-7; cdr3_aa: CASGAGRWGEQYF; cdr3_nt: TGTGCCAGCGGGGCGGGACGGTGGGGCGAGCAGTACTTC
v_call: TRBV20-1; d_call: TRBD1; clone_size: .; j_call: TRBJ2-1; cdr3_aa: CSAIEGDRGIDEQFF; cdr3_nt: TGCAGTGCCATAGAGGGGGACAGGGGTATTGATGAGCAGTTCTTC
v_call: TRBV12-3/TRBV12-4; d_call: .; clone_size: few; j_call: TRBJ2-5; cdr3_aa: CASSWPLGYPSATGNEQYF; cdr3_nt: TGTGCCAGCAGCTGGCCCTTAGGCTACCCATCAGCGACCGGCAATGAGCAGTACTTC
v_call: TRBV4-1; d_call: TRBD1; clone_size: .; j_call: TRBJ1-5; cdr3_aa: CASSQGQGIQPQHF; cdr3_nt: TGCGCCAGCAGCCAGGGACAGGGCATTCAGCCCCAGCATTTT
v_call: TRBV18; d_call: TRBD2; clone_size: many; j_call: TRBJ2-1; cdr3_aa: CASSLPGTSGALKQFF; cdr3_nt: TGTGCCAGCTCACTGCCCGGGACTAGCGGGGCCCTCAAGCAGTTCTTC
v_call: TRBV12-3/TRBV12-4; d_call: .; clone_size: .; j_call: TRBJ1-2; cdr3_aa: CASRWLRGSYTF; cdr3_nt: TGTGCCAGCAGGTGGCTACGAGGGAGCTACACCTTC
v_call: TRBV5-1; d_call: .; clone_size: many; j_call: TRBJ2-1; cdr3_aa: CASSSTGRLGYEQFF; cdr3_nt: TGCGCCAGCAGCAGTACGGGACGCCTTGGATATGAGCAGTTCTTC
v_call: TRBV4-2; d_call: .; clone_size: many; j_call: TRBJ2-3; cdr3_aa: CASSQADRITDTQYF; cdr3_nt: TGTGCCAGCAGCCAGGCTGACAGAATCACAGATACGCAGTATTTT
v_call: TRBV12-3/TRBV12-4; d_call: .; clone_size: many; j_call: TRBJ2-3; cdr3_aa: CASRNQLDTQYF; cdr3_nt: TGTGCCAGCAGGAATCAATTGGATACGCAGTATTTT
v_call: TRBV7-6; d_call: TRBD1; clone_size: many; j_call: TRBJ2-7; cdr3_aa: CASSLTGEVDEQYF; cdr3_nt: TGTGCCAGCAGCTTGACAGGGGAAGTGGACGAGCAGTACTTC
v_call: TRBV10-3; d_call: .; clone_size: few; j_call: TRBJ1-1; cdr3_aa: CAISARDGNTEAFF; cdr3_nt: TGTGCCATCAGTGCACGCGACGGGAACACTGAAGCTTTCTTT
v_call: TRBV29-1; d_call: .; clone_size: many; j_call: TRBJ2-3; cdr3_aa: CSVAPQGISTDTQYF; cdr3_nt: TGCAGCGTCGCCCCTCAGGGTATCAGCACAGATACGCAGTATTTT
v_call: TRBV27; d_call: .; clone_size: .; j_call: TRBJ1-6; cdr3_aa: CTGSQRDILSPLHF; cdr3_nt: TGTACCGGCAGTCAAAGGGACATCTTGTCACCCCTCCACTTT
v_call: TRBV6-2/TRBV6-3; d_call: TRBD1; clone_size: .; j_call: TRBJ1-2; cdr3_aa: CATGQEDRSYGYTF; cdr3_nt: TGTGCCACCGGACAAGAGGACAGGAGCTATGGCTACACCTTC
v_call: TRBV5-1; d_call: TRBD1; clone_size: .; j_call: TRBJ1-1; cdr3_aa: CASSWDREHTEAFF; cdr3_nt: TGCGCCAGCAGCTGGGACAGAGAGCACACTGAAGCTTTCTTT
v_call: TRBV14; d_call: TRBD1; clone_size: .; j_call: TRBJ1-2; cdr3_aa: CASSQVWMQGAGGYTF; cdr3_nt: TGTGCCAGCAGCCAAGTCTGGATGCAGGGGGCAGGAGGCTACACCTTC
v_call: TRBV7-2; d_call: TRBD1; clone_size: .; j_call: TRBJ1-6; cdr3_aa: CASSPLGQANSPLHF; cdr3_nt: TGTGCCAGCAGCCCGCTGGGACAGGCTAATTCACCCCTCCACTTT
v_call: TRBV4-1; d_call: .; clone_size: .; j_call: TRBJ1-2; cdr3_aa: CASSQDLGWGTNYGYTF; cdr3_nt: TGCGCCAGCAGCCAAGATCTTGGGTGGGGGACTAACTATGGCTACACCTTC
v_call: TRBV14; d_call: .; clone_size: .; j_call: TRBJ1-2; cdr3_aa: CASSQVRDNYGYTF; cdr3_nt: TGTGCCAGCAGCCAAGTACGGGATAACTATGGCTACACCTTC
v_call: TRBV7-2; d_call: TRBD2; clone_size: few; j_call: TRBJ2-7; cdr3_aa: CASSQQIGLAGGSSYEQYF; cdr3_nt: TGTGCCAGCAGCCAGCAAATAGGACTAGCGGGGGGCTCCTCCTACGAGCAGTACTTC
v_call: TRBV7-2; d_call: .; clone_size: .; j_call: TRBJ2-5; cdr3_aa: CAGSLIGPNAQETQYF; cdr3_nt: TGTGCCGGCAGCCTCATCGGGCCAAACGCACAAGAGACCCAGTACTTC
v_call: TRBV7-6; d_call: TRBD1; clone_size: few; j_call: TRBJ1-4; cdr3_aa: CASSIAPGQATNEKLFF; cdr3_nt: TGTGCCAGCAGCATAGCACCGGGACAGGCAACTAATGAAAAACTGTTTTTT
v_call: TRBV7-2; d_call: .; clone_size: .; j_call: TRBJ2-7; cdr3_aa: CASSSQGTLISYEQYF; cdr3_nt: TGTGCCAGCTCTTCTCAGGGGACTCTTATCTCCTACGAGCAGTACTTC
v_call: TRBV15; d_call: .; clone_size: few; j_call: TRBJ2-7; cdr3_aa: CATSRGDGSSYEQYF; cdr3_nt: TGTGCCACCAGCAGAGGGGATGGGAGCTCCTACGAGCAGTACTTC
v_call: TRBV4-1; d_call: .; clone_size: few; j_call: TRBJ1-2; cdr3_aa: CASSPPGPLSFGYTF; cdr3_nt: TGCGCCAGCAGCCCTCCGGGACCCTTGAGTTTTGGCTACACCTTC
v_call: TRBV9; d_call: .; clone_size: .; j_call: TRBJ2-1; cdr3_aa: CASSAGGGAKNEQFF; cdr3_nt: TGTGCCAGCAGCGCTGGGGGGGGGGCGAAAAATGAGCAGTTCTTC
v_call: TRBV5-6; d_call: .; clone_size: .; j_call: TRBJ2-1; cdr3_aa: CTSSWGLINEQFF; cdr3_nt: TGTACCAGCAGCTGGGGACTGATTAATGAGCAGTTCTTC
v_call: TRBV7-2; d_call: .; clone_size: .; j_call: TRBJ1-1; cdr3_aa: CASSSGRGHSAFF; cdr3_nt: TGTGCCAGCAGCTCGGGGAGGGGTCATTCGGCTTTCTTT
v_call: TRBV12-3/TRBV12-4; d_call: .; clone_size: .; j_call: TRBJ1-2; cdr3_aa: CASSLFGVDYGYTF; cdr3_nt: TGTGCCAGCAGTTTATTTGGGGTCGACTATGGCTACACCTTC
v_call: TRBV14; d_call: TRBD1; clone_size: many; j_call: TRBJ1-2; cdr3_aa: CASSQGGGYGYTF; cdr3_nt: TGCGCCAGCAGCCAAGGGGGCGGCTATGGCTACACCTTC
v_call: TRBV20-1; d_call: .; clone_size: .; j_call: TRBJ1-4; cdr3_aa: CSASISEKLFF; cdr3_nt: TGCAGTGCTAGCATATCGGAAAAACTGTTTTTT
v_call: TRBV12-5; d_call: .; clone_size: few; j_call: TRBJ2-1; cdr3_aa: CASGLAYNEQFF; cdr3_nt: TGTGCTAGTGGTTTAGCTTACAATGAGCAGTTCTTC
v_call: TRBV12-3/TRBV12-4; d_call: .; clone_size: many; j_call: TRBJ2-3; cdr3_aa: CASSFGGLLDTQYF; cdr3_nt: TGTGCCAGCAGTTTTGGGGGGTTATTGGATACGCAGTATTTT
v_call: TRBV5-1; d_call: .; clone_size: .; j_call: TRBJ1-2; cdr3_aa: CASSFEGPLYGYTF; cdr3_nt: TGCGCCAGCAGCTTCGAAGGACCGCTCTATGGCTACACCTTC
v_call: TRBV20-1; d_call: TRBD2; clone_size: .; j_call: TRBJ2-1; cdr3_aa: CSARNPGTSGATSYNEQFF; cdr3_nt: TGCAGTGCTAGAAACCCCGGGACTAGCGGGGCAACCTCCTACAATGAGCAGTTCTTC
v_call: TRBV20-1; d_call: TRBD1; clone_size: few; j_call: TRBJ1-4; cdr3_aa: CSALRGEKLFF; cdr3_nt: TGCAGTGCCCTCAGGGGGGAAAAACTGTTTTTT
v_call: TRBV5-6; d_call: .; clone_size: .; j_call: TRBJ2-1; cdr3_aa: CASSLESPYEQFF; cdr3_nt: TGTGCCAGCAGCTTAGAGTCCCCATACGAGCAGTTCTTC
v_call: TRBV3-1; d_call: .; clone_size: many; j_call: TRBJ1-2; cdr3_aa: CASSQVTANYGYTF; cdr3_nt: TGTGCCAGCAGCCAAGTAACAGCTAACTATGGCTACACCTTC